The 20 T cell receptor beta chains below were found in one sample sequenced in a study of T cells in localized non-small cell lung cancer. Some clones are missing from TCRdb's copy, which holds only in-frame ones; the method was immunoSEQ multiplex PCR. Altogether 90,000 or so clones are present, roughly 87% being singletons, with the ten largest covering around 16%. Sequenced material: peripheral blood, taken before any cancer treatment. The receptor source for this set is a man between 40 and 75 years old with stage I squamous cell lung carcinoma.

This clone was seen a handful of times. Written as DNA, the CDR3 is TGTGCCTGGAGTGGACAGGGTTTACGTAAAGCTTTCTTT. As protein: CAWSGQGLRKAFF. This chain uses TRBV30 with TRBJ1-1; 7 nucleotides match TRBD1. Germline V gene lookup returns CDR1 GTSNPN and CDR2 SVGIG (reference sequence). The CDR3 contains 13 residues. The junction had 8 bases not matched to a gene; V was cut back by 1 base and J by 9 bases.

The chain employs TRBV6-5 and TRBJ2-1, with D perhaps TRBD1 or TRBD2 (6 bases each). The CDR3 has 15 amino acids. V was trimmed by 2 bases and J by 11 bases, leaving 19 bases between them. CDR1 and CDR2 (germline): MNHEY, SVGAGI. In DNA, the CDR3 is TGTGCCAGCAGTTACGGGGGGCATGATGCCCTCAAGCAGTTCTTC. This sequence encodes CASSYGGHDALKQFF.

V and J are TRBV18 and TRBJ1-3; no clear D. This CDR3 is built from 17 residues. Germline V gives CDR1 KGHSH, CDR2 LQKENI. With 6 bases removed from V and 3 bases from J, the gap between germline ends came to 21 bases. CDR3 protein: CASSQLRSESNGNTIYF. CDR3 in DNA: TGTGCCAGCTCCCAACTCAGGAGTGAATCTAATGGAAACACCATATATTTT.

The chain joins TRBV29-1 to TRBJ2-1, with 7 bases matching TRBD1. V gave up 3 bases and J gave up 3 bases; unmatched junction bases: 2. Per germline, CDR1 SQVTM and CDR2 ANQGSEA. CDR3 length equals 13 residues. CDR3 protein: CSVDYRGYNEQFF. The CDR3 coding sequence is TGCAGCGTTGACTACAGGGGCTACAATGAGCAGTTCTTC.

V gene TRBV2 combines with J gene TRBJ2-1; 7 bases are shared with TRBD2. CDR3 length: 18 amino acids. Germline loops: CDR1 SNHLY, CDR2 FYNNEI. With V trimmed by 3 bases and J by 1 base, 12 bases remained unmatched. CDR3 nucleotides: TGTGCCAGCAGTGAGGTGGGGGGGACCACCTCTTCCTACAATGAGCAGTTCTTC. It codes for CASSEVGGTTSSYNEQFF.

The V call is TRBV13, the J call TRBJ2-5; TRBD2 is a possible D gene (6 bases). V gave up 1 base and J gave up 4 bases, with 7 bases separating them. Germline-derived CDR1 and CDR2 are PRHDT and FYEKMQ (reference sequence). The CDR3 contains 13 residues. The CDR3 here is CASSLEGGETQYF. CDR3 in DNA: TGTGCCAGCAGCTTAGAGGGAGGAGAGACCCAGTACTTC.

This chain links TRBV2 with TRBJ1-5; TRBD1 is a possible D gene (5 bases). V lost 8 bases to trimming and J lost 0 bases, with 8 bases between them. Per the germline V gene, CDR1 is SNHLY and CDR2 is FYNNEI. The CDR3 spans 13 residues. Here the CDR3 reads CASRRDSNQPQHF. Written as DNA, the CDR3 is TGTGCCAGCCGCAGGGATAGCAATCAGCCCCAGCATTTT. Together with reference TRBV2 and TRBJ1-5, the CDR3 gives the full variable domain: EPEVTQTPSHQVTQMGQEVILRCVPISNHLYFYWYRQILGQKVEFLVSFYNNEISEKSEIFDDQFSVERPDGSNFTLKIRSTKLEDSAMYFCASRRDSNQPQHFGDGTRLSIL.

The V and J genes are TRBV7-9 and TRBJ2-3, with D tentatively TRBD1 or TRBD2 (6 bases each). Between the trimmed V and J ends, which lost 7 bases and 5 bases, there was a span of 22 bases. Germline assignment: CDR1 SEHNR and CDR2 FQNEAQ (reference sequence). The length of the CDR3 is 16 residues. Here the CDR3 DNA reads TGTGCCAGCACCCCCCCCACCCCCGGGGGCGAAGATACGCAGTATTTT. Translating it yields CASTPPTPGGEDTQYF.

The J gene is TRBJ2-5, the V gene TRBV5-8; D is undetermined. The CDR3 totals 13 residues. CDR1 is SGHTS and CDR2 is YDEGEE in the germline V gene. The ends were cut back, 0 bases at V and 9 bases at J, with 12 bases in the middle. CDR3 bases: TGTGCCAGCAGCTTGGCTTGGCGTTCGGCCCAGTACTTC. Protein sequence: CASSLAWRSAQYF.

This rearrangement joins TRBV7-9 to TRBJ1-1; D uncertain. Germline values: CDR1 SEHNR, CDR2 FQNEAQ (reference sequence). Between the trimmed V and J ends, which lost 2 bases and 1 base, there was a span of 14 bases. The CDR3 consists of 16 residues. The CDR3 bases are TGTGCCAGCAGCTTACTCCTAACAAGAGGGAACACTGAAGCTTTCTTT. Translated: CASSLLLTRGNTEAFF.

The chain couples TRBV7-8 to TRBJ1-5; D gene unclear. Looked up from germline, CDR1 is SGHVS and CDR2 is FQNEAQ. The CDR3 is 12 amino acids. Trimming removed 0 bases from V and 6 bases from J, with 3 bases in between. CDR3 bases: TGTGCCAGCAGCTTAGCGCTTCAGCCCCAGCATTTT. Its translation is CASSLALQPQHF. Combining the CDR3 with reference TRBV7-8 and TRBJ1-5 gives the whole variable domain GAGVSQSPRYKVAKRGQDVALRCDPISGHVSLFWYQQALGQGPEFLTYFQNEAQLDKSGLPSDRFFAERPEGSVSTLKIQRTQQEDSAVYLCASSLALQPQHFGDGTRLSIL.

V and J are TRBV2 and TRBJ2-1; unclear D gene. Germline V gives CDR1 SNHLY, CDR2 FYNNEI. V was trimmed by 3 bases and J by 2 bases, leaving 8 bases between them. CDR3 length: 14 amino acids. This chain's CDR3 is CASSDQKTYNEQFF. The CDR3 DNA follows: TGTGCCAGCAGTGATCAGAAGACCTACAATGAGCAGTTCTTC.

CDR3 amino acids: CATSRDIGRLGANVLTF. The CDR3 bases are TGTGCCACCAGCAGAGATATAGGGAGGTTGGGGGCCAACGTCCTGACTTTC. The chain recombines TRBV15 with TRBJ2-6; D might be TRBD2 (6 bases). V lost 0 bases, J lost 4 bases, and 13 bases lay in between. Per the germline V gene, CDR1 is LNHNV and CDR2 is YYDKDF (reference sequence). This CDR3 is 17 amino acids long.

The rearrangement joins TRBV5-1 to TRBJ2-4; a possible D gene is TRBD2 (6 bases). Trimming shortened V by 4 bases and J by 4 bases, and 15 bases separated the two germline ends. Germline V CDR1 and CDR2: SGHRS, YFSETQ. There are 15 residues in the CDR3. The CDR3 region has the DNA TGCGCCAGCAGCAGTATCCCGGGACTTAAAAACATTCAGTACTTC. This codes for CASSSIPGLKNIQYF.

V and J are TRBV7-2 and TRBJ1-2, with TRBD1 matching 11 bases. CDR1 SGHTA and CDR2 FQGNSA come from the germline V gene. This CDR3 comprises 15 residues. The ends lost 1 base at V and 4 bases at J; junction bases unmatched: 2. This CDR3 reads CASSLVGQGGYGYTF. The CDR3 DNA reads TGTGCCAGCAGCTTAGTGGGACAGGGGGGCTATGGCTACACCTTC.

The chain employs TRBV29-1 and TRBJ1-2; 9 nucleotides agree with TRBD1. With V trimmed by 4 bases and J by 8 bases, 8 bases remained unmatched. Germline V gene lookup returns CDR1 SQVTM and CDR2 ANQGSEA. The CDR3 loop spans 13 amino acids. CDR3 sequence reads: CSVAGDRGNGYTF. DNA of the CDR3: TGCAGCGTTGCGGGAGACAGGGGGAACGGCTACACCTTC.

The rearrangement joins TRBV5-6 to TRBJ1-2; 7 bases match TRBD1. J was trimmed by 6 bases and V by 3 bases; bases with no gene match: 5. The CDR3 loop spans 13 amino acids. Germline V gene lookup returns CDR1 SGHDT and CDR2 YYEEEE. The CDR3 spells CASSWDSYNGYTF. CDR3 in DNA: TGTGCCAGCAGCTGGGACAGTTACAATGGCTACACCTTC.

The chain joins TRBV29-1 to TRBJ1-5; 7 bases fit TRBD1. Germline V gene lookup returns CDR1 SQVTM and CDR2 ANQGSEA. This CDR3 is 13 amino acids long. V lost 4 bases to trimming and J lost 3 bases; unmatched junction nucleotides: 3. In DNA form, the CDR3 reads TGCAGCGTTGGACAGGGAGACAATCAGCCCCAGCATTTT. Amino acids: CSVGQGDNQPQHF.

The gene calls are TRBV7-6 and TRBJ1-2; 10 bases are shared with TRBD1. From germline, CDR1 is SGHVS and CDR2 FNYEAQ. The V segment lost 2 bases and the J segment 0 bases; nucleotides outside the gene matches: 12. CDR3 length: 19 residues. As DNA, the CDR3 is TGTGCCAGCAGCTTATCCAGGACAGGGGGGGATTCGGCTAACTATGGCTACACCTTC. Protein sequence: CASSLSRTGGDSANYGYTF.

The rearrangement uses TRBV6-6 and TRBJ1-4; TRBD1 agrees at 7 bases. Germline lookup yields CDR1 MNHNY and CDR2 SVGAGI (reference sequence). The CDR3 totals 13 residues. J gave up 7 bases and V 7 bases, and 6 bases lay outside the gene matches. The CDR3 DNA sequence: TGTGCCAGCATGAGGACAGGAGGTGAAAAACTGTTTTTT. This codes for CASMRTGGEKLFF.